The following is a T cell receptor (beta chain) sequence with its context. As yet, its antigen is unknown. The investigators reverse transcribed all of the isolated RNA, so they sequenced expressed TCRB transcripts. TCRdb keeps only in-frame clones here, not all; method: immunoSEQ multiplex PCR. The top ten clones hold about 0.051% of a sample with 200,000 to 250,000 clones, about 70% of them seen once. The sample belongs to a study of beta chain features in type 1 diabetes. Study at large: Investigators examined approximately 110,000,000 sorted cells across all samples. Study-level results: Type 1 diabetes patients had VDJ junctions that carried fewer insertions and more deletions.

The sequencing input was naive CD4+ T cells from blood. The clonotype comes from a man in his thirties or forties in good health.

The CDR3 is CASSGDRLNYGYTF. Here the CDR3 DNA reads TGTGCCAGCAGCGGGGACAGACTTAACTATGGCTACACCTTC. The rearrangement joins TRBV5-4 to TRBJ1-2, with TRBD1 matching 7 bases. V was pared by 4 bases and J by 1 base, with 4 bases of the junction left unmatched. CDR1 is SGHNT and CDR2 is YYREEE in the germline V gene (reference sequence). This CDR3 comprises 14 residues.